Here is one T cell receptor beta chain with its context. No antigen is known for it. The record originates from a study of graft-versus-host responses after intestinal transplantation. Study details: Recipients were given multivisceral, liver-intestinal, or isolated intestinal transplants. Once they had received anti-thymocyte globulin induction, all recipients took tacrolimus and steroids for around three years.

Study observations and caveats: An association linked early post-transplant HvG declines with peak circulating GvH clone levels. The recipient marrow held GvH clones, and some of them showed up first in ileum or blood.

After removal of 10 bases from V and 4 bases from J, the junction contained 6 bases not matched to a gene. This CDR3 region has 14 residues. Germline lookup yields CDR1 MNHNS and CDR2 SASEGT. TCRdb keeps only in-frame clones here, not all; method: immunoSEQ multiplex PCR. The sample carries 25,000 to 35,000 clones, roughly 85% recorded once. This TCR was recovered from a human patient who received an intestinal transplant, so some T cells may come from the graft donor. V is TRBV6-1 and J is TRBJ2-3; 12 bases match TRBD2. Specimen: PBMCs, collected around 430 days after intestinal transplantation. CDR3 amino acids: CATKTSGSSDTQYF. CDR3 nucleotides: TGTGCCACCAAGACTAGCGGGAGTTCAGATACGCAGTATTTT.